The 31 T cell receptor beta chains given below trace back to one sample, sequenced in a study of cytomegalovirus exposure and HLA in healthy donors. PCR used 60 Vbeta primers and 13 Jbeta primers. Using immunoSEQ multiplex PCR, the repertoire was profiled, and TCRdb retains in-frame clones only, with some absent. Of 160,000 or so clones in the sample, less than 90% were seen once. The sequencing sample was made of PBMCs. These TCRs come from a male donor in good health and CMV-seropositive.

V usage is TRBV27 and J usage is TRBJ1-3; tentatively, D is TRBD1 (6 bases). The V end was cut by 5 bases, the J end by 0 bases, with 8 bases between. Germline loops: CDR1 MNHEY, CDR2 SMNVEV (reference sequence). The CDR3 is made up of 14 amino acids. CDR3 protein: CASSPRGSGNTIYF. CDR3 DNA: TGTGCCAGCAGTCCCAGGGGCTCTGGAAACACCATATATTTT.

This clone was recorded only once. The chain is built from TRBV7-2 and TRBJ2-5; TRBD1 matches 7 bases. Per the germline V gene, CDR1 is SGHTA and CDR2 is FQGNSA. The CDR3 is 15 residues long. Trimming removed 5 bases from V and 5 bases from J; junction bases left unmatched: 11. The CDR3 DNA reads TGTGCCAGCAGCGTACAGGGGAAAATGAGGGAGACCCAGTACTTC. Translating gives CASSVQGKMRETQYF.

This clone has just one count. The rearrangement links TRBV7-9 to TRBJ2-7; TRBD1 aligns across 9 bases. The CDR3 is 15 amino acids. Trimming cost V 5 bases and J 3 bases; bases outside gene matches: 8. Germline V gene sequence: CDR1 SEHNR, CDR2 FQNEAQ (reference sequence). DNA for the CDR3: TGTGCCAGCAGCGCCGTGACAGGGGGAGGCTACGAGCAGTACTTC. Translated, it gives CASSAVTGGGYEQYF.

The chain uses TRBV6-5 and TRBJ2-3; weak D call: TRBD2 (7 bases). Trimming stripped 4 bases from V and 3 bases from J, with 14 bases between. This CDR3 is built from 15 residues. Germline CDR1 reads MNHEY; CDR2 reads SVGAGI. CDR3 nucleotides: TGTGCCAGCAGTTCCGCGGGGGCGGGGACAGATACGCAGTATTTT. As protein: CASSSAGAGTDTQYF.

The chain uses TRBV7-8 and TRBJ1-2; the D is unclear. CDR3 size: 11 residues. The V gene's germline CDR1 is SGHVS and CDR2 FQNEAQ. Trimming removed 8 bases at V and 8 bases at J, with 12 bases between. For the CDR3, the DNA is TGTGCCAGCGGAAGGATGAGGGGCTACACCTTC. Amino acid sequence: CASGRMRGYTF.

This chain uses TRBV5-1 with TRBJ1-4, with D possibly TRBD1 on 5 matching bases. The V gene lost 0 bases and the J gene lost 8 bases, with 17 bases spanning the gap. Germline CDR1 reads SGHRS; CDR2 reads YFSETQ. CDR3 length: 16 amino acids. This CDR3 reads CASSLAGGDKGEKLFF. DNA for the CDR3: TGCGCCAGCAGCTTGGCCGGCGGGGATAAGGGGGAAAAACTGTTTTTT.

J is TRBJ2-3 and V is TRBV19, with TRBD2 matching 10 bases. V lost 3 bases to trimming and J lost 6 bases; unmatched junction nucleotides: 15. Germline V lookup: CDR1 LNHDA, CDR2 SQIVND (reference sequence). The CDR3 covers 18 residues. CDR3 sequence: CASSIPVPIAGGRDTQYF. CDR3 nucleotide sequence: TGTGCCAGTAGTATCCCCGTTCCCATAGCGGGAGGACGGGATACGCAGTATTTT.

The chain combines TRBV10-2 with TRBJ1-4; D is uncertain. The CDR3 sequence is 14 residues long. The V and J ends lost 10 bases and 8 bases respectively, with 20 bases between them. CDR1 is WSHSY and CDR2 is SAAADI in the germline V gene. CDR3 DNA sequence: TGCGCCATTATGAAGCCGGAAGCGGGGGAAAAACTGTTTTTT. Its protein is CAIMKPEAGEKLFF.

This clone was counted once. This chain connects TRBV5-1 to TRBJ1-1, with 10 bases lining up with TRBD1. CDR1 SGHRS and CDR2 YFSETQ come from the germline V gene. The CDR3 contains 13 residues. With 7 bases clipped from V and 1 base from J, the junction kept 1 base outside the gene matches. This chain's CDR3 is CASGTGENTEAFF. CDR3 nucleotide sequence: TGCGCCAGCGGGACAGGGGAGAACACTGAAGCTTTCTTT.

The chain links TRBV7-6 to TRBJ2-7; D perhaps matches TRBD2 (6 bases). This CDR3 region has 14 residues. CDR1 and CDR2 (germline): SGHVS, FNYEAQ. V was trimmed by 5 bases and J by 2 bases, leaving 13 bases between them. The CDR3 sequence is CASSLSGGPYEQYF. The CDR3 DNA sequence: TGTGCCAGCAGCCTTAGCGGAGGCCCCTACGAGCAGTACTTC.

The chain is built from TRBV5-6 and TRBJ2-5; 10 bases match TRBD2. This CDR3 is 15 amino acids long. Looked up from germline, CDR1 is SGHDT and CDR2 is YYEEEE. V lost 4 bases and J lost 2; bases outside the gene matches: 5. CDR3 region: CASSQGLATQETQYF. The CDR3, as DNA: TGTGCCAGCAGCCAGGGACTAGCGACTCAAGAGACCCAGTACTTC. Complete variable domain (other parts from reference TRBV5-6 and TRBJ2-5): DAGVTQSPTHLIKTRGQQVTLRCSPKSGHDTVSWYQQALGQGPQFIFQYYEEEERQRGNFPDRFSGHQFPNYSSELNVNALLLGDSALYLCASSQGLATQETQYFGPGTRLLVL.

The CDR3 sequence is CASRLAGVGNEQFF. For the CDR3, the DNA is TGTGCCAGTAGGCTAGCGGGAGTTGGCAATGAGCAGTTCTTC. V is TRBV19 and J is TRBJ2-1, with 10 bases that match TRBD2. J lost 6 bases, V lost 6 bases, and 5 bases had no gene match. The CDR3 totals 14 residues. The germline gives CDR1 LNHDA, CDR2 SQIVND (reference sequence).

CDR3 sequence: CASSFIDIQYF. For the CDR3, the DNA is TGTGCCAGCAGTTTTATTGACATTCAGTACTTC. The chain links TRBV28 to TRBJ2-4; D gene uncertain. Per the germline V gene, CDR1 is MDHEN and CDR2 is SYDVKM. The CDR3 is 11 residues long. Trimming removed 3 bases at V and 8 bases at J, with 5 bases between.

This sequence joins TRBV7-3 and TRBJ2-7; 10 bases are a match to TRBD1. The CDR3 has 14 residues. V trimming: 5 bases; J trimming: 6 bases; junction bases outside the gene matches: 7. Per germline, CDR1 SGHTA and CDR2 FQGTGA. CDR3 nucleotides: TGTGCCAGCAGCATATCCGGGGACAGGGGCGAGCAGTACTTC. It yields the protein CASSISGDRGEQYF.

The chain combines TRBV10-3 with TRBJ2-7; 9 bases align to TRBD2. This CDR3 has 15 residues. J was trimmed by 5 bases and V by 10 bases; bases with no gene match: 15. From germline, CDR1 is ENHRY and CDR2 SYGVKD. The CDR3 nucleotides are TGTGCCACCACGATACTCGGGACTAGCAGCGACGAGCAGTACTTC. Its protein is CATTILGTSSDEQYF.

The chain combines TRBV6-5 with TRBJ2-1; D might be TRBD2 (5 bases). Germline V gene lookup returns CDR1 MNHEY and CDR2 SVGAGI. The CDR3 is made up of 16 amino acids. V dropped 0 bases and J dropped 7 bases, with 16 bases sitting between them. The CDR3 protein is CASSYSPDSAGNEQFF. The CDR3 DNA reads TGTGCCAGCAGTTACTCTCCGGACTCAGCAGGTAATGAGCAGTTCTTC.

The J gene is TRBJ1-1, the V gene TRBV11-3; no firm D call. V lost 3 bases and J 0 bases, leaving 11 bases between the germline ends. Germline values: CDR1 SGHNT, CDR2 YENEEA. This CDR3 has 15 amino acids. The CDR3 reads CASSFMAMMNTEAFF. Written as DNA, the CDR3 is TGTGCCAGCAGCTTCATGGCCATGATGAACACTGAAGCTTTCTTT. Drawing the rest from reference TRBV11-3 and TRBJ1-1, the complete variable domain is EAGVVQSPRYKIIEKKQPVAFWCNPISGHNTLYWYLQNLGQGPELLIRYENEEAVDDSQLPKDRFSAERLKGVDSTLKIQPAELGDSAVYLCASSFMAMMNTEAFFGQGTRLTVV.

The rearrangement links TRBV19 to TRBJ1-3; TRBD1 matches 8 bases. Germline CDR1 LNHDA, CDR2 SQIVND (reference sequence). The CDR3 is made up of 14 amino acids. The trim removed 8 bases at V and 2 bases at J, leaving 5 bases unmatched. The CDR3 sequence is CASQPTGAGNTIYF. The CDR3 bases are TGTGCCAGTCAACCGACAGGGGCTGGAAACACCATATATTTT.

The V and J genes are TRBV27 and TRBJ2-2, with D possibly being TRBD2 (6 bases). The germline V and J ends were trimmed by 5 bases and 1 base, with 11 bases remaining between them. This CDR3 comprises 15 residues. Looked up from germline, CDR1 is MNHEY and CDR2 is SMNVEV (reference sequence). CDR3 region: CASSPRGRNTGELFF. The CDR3 DNA reads as TGTGCCAGCAGTCCCCGGGGGAGGAACACCGGGGAGCTGTTTTTT.

This sequence joins TRBV28 and TRBJ2-3; maybe TRBD2 (6 bases). V was clipped by 4 bases and J by 0 bases, with 20 bases between them. The CDR3 is made up of 18 amino acids. Germline assignment: CDR1 MDHEN and CDR2 SYDVKM. This CDR3 is CASSSLGSMAGSTDTQYF. The DNA for the CDR3 is TGTGCCAGCAGTTCGTTGGGGAGTATGGCGGGGAGCACAGATACGCAGTATTTT.

The V gene is TRBV4-1, the J gene TRBJ2-2; TRBD1 agrees at 8 bases. The CDR3 contains 17 residues. Germline lookup yields CDR1 MGHRA and CDR2 YSYEKL. V gave up 0 bases and J gave up 1 base; unmatched junction bases: 4. DNA of the CDR3: TGCGCCAGCAGCCAAGACGACAGGGGTGAGAACACCGGGGAGCTGTTTTTT. Its translation: CASSQDDRGENTGELFF.

This clone occurred once. This chain connects TRBV19 to TRBJ2-4; TRBD2 aligns across 9 bases. With 7 bases clipped from V and 8 bases from J, the junction kept 6 bases outside the gene matches. This CDR3 has 13 residues. Per the germline V gene, CDR1 is LNHDA and CDR2 is SQIVND (reference sequence). CDR3 residues: CASNGREGDIQYF. The CDR3 nucleotides are TGTGCCAGTAACGGGCGGGAGGGGGACATTCAGTACTTC.

The chain has TRBV30 and TRBJ2-1; 13 bases fit TRBD2. V was clipped by 2 bases and J by 6 bases; unmatched bases: 10. CDR1 GTSNPN and CDR2 SVGIG come from the germline V gene (reference sequence). The length of the CDR3 is 17 residues. CDR3 region: CAWSNHLTSGRINEQFF. In nucleotides, the CDR3 is TGTGCCTGGAGTAACCATTTGACTAGCGGGAGGATCAATGAGCAGTTCTTC.

This chain links TRBV14 with TRBJ2-7, with 8 bases fitting TRBD1. Germline CDR1 is SGHDN and CDR2 is FVKESK. Germline trimming cut 5 bases from V and 2 bases from J; bases unmatched to any gene: 8. The CDR3 runs to 15 residues. CDR3 protein: CASSKRGQATYEQYF. The CDR3 DNA is TGTGCCAGCAGCAAGAGGGGACAGGCCACCTACGAGCAGTACTTC.

J is TRBJ1-1 and V is TRBV6-1, with 8 bases aligning to TRBD1. V was pared by 7 bases and J by 5 bases, with 6 bases of the junction left unmatched. CDR3 length equals 13 residues. Looked up from germline, CDR1 is MNHNS and CDR2 is SASEGT. For the CDR3, the DNA is TGTGCCAGCACCAACAGGGGGGATACTGAAGCTTTCTTT. Protein product: CASTNRGDTEAFF.

This clone appeared once. The J gene is TRBJ2-6, the V gene TRBV7-8; 9 bases are shared with TRBD1. The length of the CDR3 is 20 residues. The ends lost 6 bases at V and 1 base at J; junction bases unmatched: 16. The V gene's germline CDR1 is SGHVS and CDR2 FQNEAQ. The CDR3, as DNA: TGTGCCAGCAGTTATATGCCCCCGGGACAGGGTACATCTGGGGCCAACGTCCTGACTTTC. Protein sequence: CASSYMPPGQGTSGANVLTF.

This clone has just a few counts. This chain joins TRBV4-1 and TRBJ1-3; TRBD1 matches 7 bases. The germline CDR1 and CDR2 sequences are MGHRA and YSYEKL. The CDR3 extends over 16 amino acids. Unmatched junction bases numbered 5, after V lost 0 bases and J lost 3 bases. The CDR3 here is CASSQDETGLGNTIYF. The CDR3 bases are TGCGCCAGCAGCCAAGATGAGACAGGGCTTGGAAACACCATATATTTT.

The chain is built from TRBV19 and TRBJ1-4; D gene unclear. Germline CDR1 reads LNHDA; CDR2 reads SQIVND (reference sequence). This CDR3 comprises 13 residues. With 10 bases removed from V and 5 bases from J, the gap between germline ends came to 14 bases. The CDR3 loop is CATRPGRNEKLFF. As DNA, the CDR3 is TGTGCCACTAGACCCGGGAGGAATGAAAAACTGTTTTTT. The full variable domain, with the rest looked up from reference TRBV19 and TRBJ1-4, is DGGITQSPKYLFRKEGQNVTLSCEQNLNHDAMYWYRQDPGQGLRLIYYSQIVNDFQKGDIAEGYSVSREKKESFPLTVTSAQKNPTAFYLCATRPGRNEKLFFGSGTQLSVL.

This clone was counted a few times. Written as DNA, the CDR3 is TGTGCCAGCAGCTTAGGGCACAGGGGGCGCCCCAACGAGCAGTACTTC. It is translated as CASSLGHRGRPNEQYF. The chain has TRBV11-3 and TRBJ2-7, with TRBD1 identical over 9 bases. This CDR3 is built from 16 residues. Germline CDR1 SGHNT, CDR2 YENEEA. The V segment lost 1 base and the J segment 5 bases; nucleotides outside the gene matches: 9.

The chain is built from TRBV5-1 and TRBJ2-5; 10 bases fit TRBD1. The CDR3 spans 15 residues. The germline gives CDR1 SGHRS, CDR2 YFSETQ. V dropped 0 bases and J dropped 4; count of bases not matched to a gene: 3. The CDR3 DNA reads TGCGCCAGCAGCTTGGGACAGGGGGCAGGAGAGACCCAGTACTTC. Amino acid sequence: CASSLGQGAGETQYF.

This chain connects TRBV25-1 to TRBJ1-3; 8 bases align to TRBD1. Germline trimming cut 3 bases from V and 2 bases from J; bases unmatched to any gene: 0. This CDR3 region has 14 residues. CDR1 and CDR2 from the germline V gene are MGHDK and SYGVNS. The CDR3 reads CASSETGAGNTIYF. The CDR3 coding sequence is TGTGCCAGCAGTGAGACAGGGGCTGGAAACACCATATATTTT. The whole variable domain, filled in from reference TRBV25-1 and TRBJ1-3, reads EADIYQTPRYLVIGTGKKITLECSQTMGHDKMYWYQQDPGMELHLIHYSYGVNSTEKGDLSSESTVSRIRTEHFPLTLESARPSHTSQYLCASSETGAGNTIYFGEGSWLTVV.